Below are 27 T cell receptor beta chains sequenced from a single sample in a study of T cell responses to AZD1222 COVID-19 vaccine. The method was immunoSEQ multiplex PCR; TCRdb's version includes in-frame clones alone and lacks a portion of them. The table lists 140,000 or so clones, 88% of them singletons. The source material was peripheral blood, sampled 28 days after the second dose of the MenACWY control vaccine. These receptors were obtained from an adult who received the MenACWY meningococcal vaccine as a control.

The gene calls are TRBV19 and TRBJ1-1; TRBD1 matches at 8 bases. Losses at the gene ends were 6 bases for V and 5 bases for J; bases not matched to a gene: 2. The CDR3 loop spans 12 amino acids. Germline loops: CDR1 LNHDA, CDR2 SQIVND (reference sequence). The CDR3 loop reads CASRRQGTEAFF. The CDR3 nucleotides read TGTGCCAGTAGAAGACAGGGGACTGAAGCTTTCTTT.

The V gene is TRBV3-1 (or the pseudogene TRBV3-2), the J gene TRBJ2-3; a weak D match, TRBD2 (6 bases). The CDR3 is 18 residues long. V lost 0 bases, J lost 2 bases, and 18 bases lay in between. Germline CDR1 reads LGHDT; CDR2 reads YNNKEL (reference sequence). In nucleotides, the CDR3 is TGTGCCAGCAGCCAAGAGCATGGAGGGGCATCCGACACAGATACGCAGTATTTT. It specifies CASSQEHGGASDTDTQYF.

The chain links TRBV12-5 to TRBJ1-4, with a tentative D call TRBD1 (5 bases). Germline values: CDR1 LGHNT, CDR2 FRNRAP. The V end was cut by 2 bases, the J end by 12 bases, with 10 bases between. The CDR3 totals 12 residues. The CDR3 nucleotides are TGTGCTAGTGGTTTGCCCCCGGGGGAACTGTTTTTT. It encodes CASGLPPGELFF. Full variable domain (remainder filled in from reference TRBV12-5 and TRBJ1-4): DARVTQTPRHKVTEMGQEVTMRCQPILGHNTVFWYRQTMMQGLELLAYFRNRAPLDDSGMPKDRFSAEMPDATLATLKIQPSEPRDSAVYFCASGLPPGELFFGSGTQLSVL.

The genes are TRBV6-6 and TRBJ1-1; 7 bases fit TRBD1. The CDR3 spans 14 residues. The trim removed 8 bases at V and 6 bases at J, leaving 12 bases unmatched. Germline V gene data show CDR1 as MNHNY and CDR2 as SVGAGI (reference sequence). This chain's CDR3 is CASGPLHRGAEAFF. CDR3 in DNA: TGTGCCAGCGGGCCACTTCACAGGGGTGCTGAAGCTTTCTTT.

The rearrangement uses TRBV18 and TRBJ1-1, with 8 positions matching TRBD1. V gave up 6 bases and J gave up 3 bases; unmatched junction bases: 6. Per germline, CDR1 KGHSH and CDR2 LQKENI. The CDR3 has 14 amino acids. In DNA, the CDR3 is TGTGCCAGCTCCGCGGGACAGGATTACACTGAAGCTTTCTTT. Its protein product is CASSAGQDYTEAFF.

This chain links TRBV27 with TRBJ1-3; unclear D gene. This CDR3 has 11 residues. The germline V gene encodes CDR1 MNHEY and CDR2 SMNVEV (reference sequence). V gave up 5 bases and J gave up 4 bases, with 3 bases separating them. DNA of the CDR3: TGTGCCAGCAGTCGGGGAAACACCATATATTTT. Translated, it gives CASSRGNTIYF.

This clone has more than one count but fewer than ten. This chain connects TRBV6-1 to TRBJ2-7; no firm D call. In germline, CDR1 is MNHNS, CDR2 SASEGT. The V gene lost 3 bases and the J gene lost 0 bases, with 6 bases spanning the gap. There are 13 residues in the CDR3. CDR3 region: CASSDISSYEQYF. CDR3 nucleotides: TGTGCCAGCAGTGACATTAGCTCCTACGAGCAGTACTTC.

The rearrangement joins TRBV6-5 to TRBJ2-3; tentative D call: TRBD1 (5 bases). CDR3 length equals 14 residues. CDR1 and CDR2 (germline): MNHEY, SVGAGI. The V end was cut by 2 bases, the J end by 3 bases, with 9 bases between. This CDR3 is CASSYGAVTDTQYF. The CDR3 DNA reads TGTGCCAGCAGTTACGGGGCAGTTACAGATACGCAGTATTTT.

This sequence joins TRBV21-1 and TRBJ1-4; the table's D call, TRBD1, was not checked against the DNA. TRBV21-1 is a listed pseudogene. The CDR3 loop spans 15 amino acids. The CDR3 nucleotides are TGTGCCAGCAGCGGGCCTGTGAGTGTGTGGGAAAAACTGTTTTTT. Amino acids: CASSGPVSVWEKLFF.

The chain couples TRBV3-1 (or the pseudogene TRBV3-2) to TRBJ1-1; D perhaps matches TRBD1 (5 bases). The V gene lost 4 bases and the J gene lost 10 bases, with 13 bases spanning the gap. This CDR3 spans 12 amino acids. Germline V gene sequence: CDR1 LGHDT, CDR2 YNNKEL (reference sequence). CDR3 sequence: CASSPDRTRAFF. For the CDR3, the DNA is TGTGCCAGCAGCCCGGACCGGACAAGAGCTTTCTTT.

There are a few counts of this clone. The chain has TRBV28 and TRBJ1-1; no firm D call. Germline CDR1 and CDR2: MDHEN and SYDVKM. V shed 2 bases and J shed 1 base, with 14 bases lying between them. The CDR3 runs 16 residues. CDR3 sequence reads: CASSLTVGRTNTEAFF. CDR3 DNA: TGTGCCAGCAGTTTAACTGTTGGCAGGACGAACACTGAAGCTTTCTTT.

This chain joins TRBV27 and TRBJ1-1, with a possible D match to TRBD1 (5 bases). Germline-derived CDR1 and CDR2 are MNHEY and SMNVEV (reference sequence). This CDR3 comprises 14 residues. V lost 5 bases and J 6 bases, leaving 16 bases between the germline ends. CDR3 region: CASSLARGSAEAFF. The CDR3 DNA sequence: TGTGCCAGCAGTCTTGCTAGGGGTTCTGCTGAAGCTTTCTTT.

The chain links TRBV27 to TRBJ1-2; 7 bases match TRBD1. Germline loops: CDR1 MNHEY, CDR2 SMNVEV (reference sequence). This CDR3 is built from 13 residues. V lost 10 bases and J lost 2; bases outside the gene matches: 7. The CDR3 loop reads CATTRGQNYGYTF. The CDR3, as DNA: TGTGCCACCACGAGGGGGCAGAACTATGGCTACACCTTC.

The rearrangement joins TRBV30 to TRBJ1-4, with 11 bases fitting TRBD1. The CDR3 has 15 residues. With 2 bases clipped from V and 8 bases from J, the junction kept 7 bases outside the gene matches. Germline-derived CDR1 and CDR2 are GTSNPN and SVGIG (reference sequence). Written as DNA, the CDR3 is TGTGCCTGGAGTAGGGACAGGGGGTTCGAGGAAAAACTGTTTTTT. Protein product: CAWSRDRGFEEKLFF.

The chain is built from TRBV6-2 or TRBV6-3 and TRBJ2-5, with 10 nucleotides matching TRBD2. After removal of 3 bases from V and 2 bases from J, the junction contained 6 bases not matched to a gene. Germline lookup yields CDR1 MNHEY and CDR2 SVGEGT. CDR3 size: 16 residues. CDR3 coding DNA: TGTGCCAGCAGTTATAGAAGCGGGAGGGAGCAAGAGACCCAGTACTTC. This sequence encodes CASSYRSGREQETQYF.

CDR3 sequence reads: CSVEGGPMRWSNQPQHF. The DNA of the CDR3 is TGCAGCGTTGAAGGCGGGCCCATGAGGTGGAGCAATCAGCCCCAGCATTTT. The chain couples TRBV29-1 to TRBJ1-5; D is uncertain. The CDR3 extends over 17 amino acids. V lost 1 base and J 1 base, leaving 17 bases between the germline ends. The germline gives CDR1 SQVTM, CDR2 ANQGSEA.

The V and J genes are TRBV4-3 and TRBJ1-4, with D perhaps TRBD1 (6 bases). CDR1 and CDR2 from the germline V gene are LGHNA and YSLEER. This CDR3 is 15 amino acids long. Trimming stripped 3 bases from V and 7 bases from J, with 15 bases between. The CDR3 DNA follows: TGCGCCAGCAGCCAGGAACCAGGGGTTGGTGAAAAACTGTTTTTT. Translated: CASSQEPGVGEKLFF.

This chain uses TRBV12-5 with TRBJ1-1, with D hard to call. Germline CDR1 reads LGHNT; CDR2 reads FRNRAP. There are 15 residues in the CDR3. The ends were cut back, 0 bases at V and 2 bases at J, with 10 bases in the middle. Here the CDR3 DNA reads TGTGCTAGTGGTTTGGTACGGAAGGCCAACACTGAAGCTTTCTTT. Protein product: CASGLVRKANTEAFF.

The chain has TRBV7-6 and TRBJ2-5; 8 bases map to TRBD1. Germline V gene lookup returns CDR1 SGHVS and CDR2 FNYEAQ. V lost 4 bases, J lost 4 bases, and 2 bases stayed unmatched. The CDR3 is 13 amino acids. The CDR3 region is CASSSDRGETQYF. The CDR3 DNA is TGTGCCAGCAGCTCTGACAGGGGAGAGACCCAGTACTTC.

This chain connects TRBV18 to TRBJ2-1, with 8 bases matching TRBD2. V lost 6 bases and J lost 6; bases outside the gene matches: 10. This CDR3 contains 15 residues. Germline V CDR1 and CDR2: KGHSH, LQKENI. CDR3 protein: CASSASRGGLNEQFF. DNA of the CDR3: TGTGCCAGCTCCGCCAGTCGGGGGGGGCTCAATGAGCAGTTCTTC. Supplemented by reference TRBV18 and TRBJ2-1, the full variable domain reads NAGVMQNPRHLVRRRGQEARLRCSPMKGHSHVYWYRQLPEEGLKFMVYLQKENIIDESGMPKERFSAEFPKEGPSILRIQQVVRGDSAAYFCASSASRGGLNEQFFGPGTRLTVL.

This clone occurred once. The V call is TRBV3-1 (or the pseudogene TRBV3-2), the J call TRBJ1-1; D ambiguous. The V gene lost 1 base and the J gene lost 4 bases, with 16 bases spanning the gap. This CDR3 is 16 amino acids long. Germline loops: CDR1 LGHDT, CDR2 YNNKEL (reference sequence). CDR3 sequence reads: CASSQVGIRTLTEAFF. The CDR3, as DNA: TGTGCCAGCAGCCAAGTGGGTATCCGGACGCTCACTGAAGCTTTCTTT.

The chain couples TRBV7-3 to TRBJ2-5, with a tentative D call TRBD2 (5 bases). This CDR3 has 13 amino acids. V was cut by 5 bases and J by 4 bases, with 11 bases left in between. Germline assignment: CDR1 SGHTA and CDR2 FQGTGA. The CDR3 is CASSPDEGETQYF. CDR3 DNA sequence: TGTGCCAGCAGCCCCGATGAGGGAGAGACCCAGTACTTC.

This sequence joins TRBV7-2 and TRBJ2-2; TRBD1 matches 9 bases. The CDR3 spans 16 residues. The junction had 10 bases not matched to a gene; V was cut back by 7 bases and J by 4 bases. Germline V CDR1 and CDR2: SGHTA, FQGNSA. For the CDR3, the DNA is TGTGCCAGCACTCTTTTGGGACAGGGACTCACCGGGGAGCTGTTTTTT. Its translation is CASTLLGQGLTGELFF. The whole variable domain, remainder taken from reference TRBV7-2 and TRBJ2-2, is GAGVSQSPSNKVTEKGKDVELRCDPISGHTALYWYRQSLGQGLEFLIYFQGNSAPDKSGLPSDRFSAERTGGSVSTLTIQRTQQEDSAVYLCASTLLGQGLTGELFFGEGSRLTVL.

The chain recombines TRBV7-2 with TRBJ1-2; 9 bases agree with TRBD1. With V trimmed by 0 bases and J by 8 bases, 19 bases remained unmatched. The CDR3 is made up of 19 amino acids. Germline lookup yields CDR1 SGHTA and CDR2 FQGNSA. CDR3 residues: CASSLAYKGQGRATNGYTF. The CDR3 nucleotides read TGTGCCAGCAGCTTAGCCTATAAGGGACAGGGTCGAGCAACTAACGGCTACACCTTC.

The chain couples TRBV7-9 to TRBJ2-5; 8 nucleotides line up with TRBD2. Looked up from germline, CDR1 is SEHNR and CDR2 is FQNEAQ (reference sequence). This CDR3 spans 17 amino acids. Unmatched junction bases numbered 14, after V lost 4 bases and J lost 4 bases. The CDR3 nucleotides read TGTGCCAGCAGCTCTGCGCTGGGACTAGTCGCTCCAGAGACCCAGTACTTC. It specifies CASSSALGLVAPETQYF.

The table lists this clone with a count of one. The genes are TRBV3-1 (or the pseudogene TRBV3-2) and TRBJ2-5; D remains ambiguous. Per germline, CDR1 LGHDT and CDR2 YNNKEL (reference sequence). V was pared by 4 bases and J by 4 bases, with 16 bases between. The CDR3 is made up of 15 amino acids. The CDR3 region is CASSLTTGRRETQYF. The CDR3, as DNA: TGTGCCAGCAGCCTAACGACGGGTAGGAGAGAGACCCAGTACTTC.

The chain couples TRBV6-2 or TRBV6-3 to TRBJ2-5; 7 bases match TRBD2. Trimming at V came to 0 bases and at J to 2 bases, leaving 0 bases not matched to a gene. This CDR3 region has 14 residues. CDR1 and CDR2 (germline): MNHEY, SVGEGT. CDR3 protein: CASSYSGLQETQYF. DNA for the CDR3: TGTGCCAGCAGTTACTCGGGACTACAAGAGACCCAGTACTTC.